This is a list of T cell receptor beta chains from one sample in a study of OX40 agonist ivuxolimab in advanced cancers. Sequencing was performed with immunoSEQ multiplex PCR; in TCRdb, only in-frame clones are kept and a portion is missing. Altogether tens of thousands of clones are present, 88% being singletons, with the ten largest covering around 4.1%. The material was CD4+ or CD8+ T cells sorted from blood, obtained in a trial of the OX40 agonist ivuxolimab. These receptors came from an adult with an advanced solid tumor such as melanoma, head and neck, liver or kidney cancer. Each CDR3 is given with its conserved first and last residue. A D gene is named only where the DNA matches it firmly. Clone size appears in some rows only: once, few, many, or a class for an expanded clone.

d_gene,v_gene,abundance,len,j_gene,CDR3nt,CDR3aa
TRBD2,TRBV5-4,NA,15,TRBJ2-2,TGTGCCAGCAGCCCAGAATTAGCGGGAAGCGGGGAGCTGTTTTTT,CASSPELAGSGELFF
TRBD1,TRBV5-5,NA,17,TRBJ1-3,TGTGCCAGCACCTTCGGACAGGGCTTTTACTCTGGAAACACCATATATTTT,CASTFGQGFYSGNTIYF
NA,TRBV11-2,NA,12,TRBJ2-2,TGTGCCAGCAGCTATCTCACCGGGGAGCTGTTTTTT,CASSYLTGELFF
NA,TRBV6-1,once,17,TRBJ2-1,TGTGCCAGCAGTGACCAACCACCGGGTATTACCGGGGATGAGCAGTTCTTC,CASSDQPPGITGDEQFF
NA,TRBV5-6,few,14,TRBJ1-2,TGTGCCAGCAGCCTGGAACCGGGGGGCTATGGCTACACCTTC,CASSLEPGGYGYTF
NA,TRBV5-5,NA,16,TRBJ1-2,TGTGCCAGCAGCTGGTTTCCCGGGACACCATCCTATGGCTACACCTTC,CASSWFPGTPSYGYTF
NA,TRBV7-9,NA,13,TRBJ2-1,TGTGCCAGCAGCTTAGGGGCTAGCGATGAGCAGTTCTTC,CASSLGASDEQFF
NA,TRBV4-2,NA,15,TRBJ1-2,TGTGCCAGCAGCCAAGAGAGGAACACTAACTATGGCTACACCTTC,CASSQERNTNYGYTF
TRBD2,TRBV5-1,NA,18,TRBJ2-1,TGCGCCAGCAGTCGACAATTCGGGACTAGCGGGAGGGCCAGTGAGCAGTTCTTC,CASSRQFGTSGRASEQFF
NA,TRBV7-9,NA,13,TRBJ1-1,TGTGCCAGCAGCCCGCTTATGAACACTGAAGCTTTCTTT,CASSPLMNTEAFF
NA,TRBV7-3,NA,12,TRBJ2-1,TGTGCCAGCAGCTTAAACGGAGATGAGCAGTTCTTC,CASSLNGDEQFF
NA,TRBV6-1,NA,12,TRBJ1-1,TGTGCCAGCAACAGGTGGAACACTGAAGCTTTCTTT,CASNRWNTEAFF
NA,TRBV15,once,14,TRBJ1-5,TGTGCCACCAGCAGAGAGAAGGACATCGAGCCCCAGCATTTT,CATSREKDIEPQHF
TRBD2,TRBV5-1,NA,15,TRBJ2-5,TGCGCCAGCTCCACGGGGGGGGCGGACCAAGAGACCCAGTACTTC,CASSTGGADQETQYF
TRBD1,TRBV11-3,NA,14,TRBJ2-7,TGTGCCAGCAGCCCCCAGGGGGCTGGATACGAGCAGTACTTC,CASSPQGAGYEQYF
NA,TRBV15,NA,14,TRBJ2-7,TGTGCCACCAGCAGAGGTTGGGGGGCGGGCGAGCAGTACTTC,CATSRGWGAGEQYF
TRBD1,TRBV19,NA,15,TRBJ2-3,TGTGCCAGTAGCCTCCCGACAGGGGGAACAGATACGCAGTATTTT,CASSLPTGGTDTQYF
TRBD1,TRBV6-1,few,15,TRBJ2-7,TGTGCCAGCAGTCGGGGCGGACAGGGGCTCTACGAGCAGTACTTC,CASSRGGQGLYEQYF
TRBD2,TRBV28,NA,16,TRBJ2-3,TGTGCCAGCAGTCCCTTAGCGGGAGTGCGAAGAGATACGCAGTATTTT,CASSPLAGVRRDTQYF
NA,TRBV7-6,NA,13,TRBJ2-5,TGTGCCAGCAGCTCGGGACGGGCAGGGACCCAGTACTTC,CASSSGRAGTQYF
NA,TRBV19,NA,15,TRBJ1-2,TGTGCCAGCACTAGTACACCAGGGAGAAGTTATGGCTACACCTTC,CASTSTPGRSYGYTF
TRBD2,TRBV10-1,NA,14,TRBJ2-3,TGCGCCAGCAGTGAGCGGGAGGGGAAAGATACGCAGTATTTT,CASSEREGKDTQYF
TRBD1,TRBV5-1,NA,15,TRBJ1-1,TGCGCCAGCAGCTCCGAGACAGGGGCGAACACTGAAGCTTTCTTT,CASSSETGANTEAFF
NA,TRBV7-2,NA,14,TRBJ2-1,TGTGCCAGCAGCTTGGAAAGCTCCTACAATGAGCAGTTCTTC,CASSLESSYNEQFF
NA,TRBV2,NA,15,TRBJ1-3,TGTGCCAGCAGTGAGGGGAGACAACTTTCTGCCACCATATATTTT,CASSEGRQLSATIYF
NA,TRBV7-3,NA,16,TRBJ1-5,TGTGCCAGCAGCTTGGGAGGCGGGCAGTACAATCAGCCCCAGCATTTT,CASSLGGGQYNQPQHF